Presented here are 25 T cell receptor beta chains from one specimen sequenced in a study of CD8+ T cells in alopecia areata. cDNA prepared by RNA extraction and subsequent reverse transcription served as the template for sequencing. TCRdb's copy holds only in-frame clones and misses some; the assay was immunoSEQ multiplex PCR. The profile shows 150,000 to 200,000 clones, around three fifths of them singletons. As to treatment: oral pan-JAK inhibitor, 5-10 mg twice daily. This specimen consisted of CD4+ T cells sorted from blood, obtained at week 4, from a patient treated with tofacitinib. The origin of the receptors is a human donor with alopecia areata.

This chain joins TRBV9 and TRBJ2-5, with TRBD2 identical over 8 bases. The ends lost 0 bases at V and 5 bases at J; junction bases unmatched: 6. In germline, CDR1 is SGDLS, CDR2 YYNGEE. The CDR3 extends over 15 amino acids. The CDR3 here is CASSVEPGGPETQYF. The CDR3 DNA sequence: TGTGCCAGCAGCGTAGAGCCGGGGGGGCCGGAGACCCAGTACTTC.

The V call is TRBV9, the J call TRBJ2-1, with TRBD2 as a possible D gene (6 bases). The V gene's germline CDR1 is SGDLS and CDR2 YYNGEE. The CDR3 is 17 amino acids. The germline V and J ends were trimmed by 2 bases and 0 bases, with 15 bases remaining between them. This CDR3 is CASSVLGLASSYNEQFF. DNA for the CDR3: TGTGCCAGCAGCGTCTTGGGACTGGCTAGCTCCTACAATGAGCAGTTCTTC.

V is TRBV7-2 and J is TRBJ2-5; TRBD1 agrees at 9 bases. CDR3 size: 17 residues. J lost 2 bases, V lost 2 bases, and 9 bases had no gene match. Looked up from germline, CDR1 is SGHTA and CDR2 is FQGNSA. Here the CDR3 DNA reads TGTGCCAGCAGCTTAAACAGGGGGCATACTCTTCAAGAGACCCAGTACTTC. Its translation is CASSLNRGHTLQETQYF.

A single count supports this clone. The chain links TRBV7-2 to TRBJ2-5; D not certain. Trimming took off 2 bases at V and 3 bases at J, with 4 bases between the two ends. Germline V gene data show CDR1 as SGHTA and CDR2 as FQGNSA. This CDR3 comprises 12 residues. As DNA, the CDR3 is TGTGCCAGCAGCTTATATGAAGAGACCCAGTACTTC. Translating it yields CASSLYEETQYF.

Only one count was recorded for this clone. This chain joins TRBV29-1 and TRBJ1-2; no firm D call. This CDR3 has 13 residues. CDR1 and CDR2 from the germline V gene are SQVTM and ANQGSEA. With 0 bases removed from V and 7 bases from J, the gap between germline ends came to 12 bases. The CDR3 here is CSVEDRGYGGYTF. CDR3 DNA: TGCAGCGTTGAAGATCGGGGATACGGTGGCTACACCTTC.

The genes are TRBV30 and TRBJ1-6, with D tentatively TRBD1 (6 bases). CDR1 and CDR2 (germline): GTSNPN, SVGIG (reference sequence). The V gene lost 0 bases and the J gene lost 9 bases, with 12 bases spanning the gap. The CDR3 is 14 residues long. The CDR3 DNA sequence: TGTGCCTGGAGTGTACCCGGGGGCGTTTCACCCCTCCACTTT. Translating gives CAWSVPGGVSPLHF.

The chain recombines TRBV5-4 with TRBJ1-1, with D possibly matching TRBD1 (5 bases). Trimming removed 4 bases from V and 3 bases from J, with 19 bases in between. This CDR3 has 16 amino acids. CDR1 and CDR2 from the germline V gene are SGHNT and YYREEE (reference sequence). The CDR3 region is CASSTASGRAYTEAFF. In DNA form, the CDR3 reads TGTGCCAGCAGCACCGCCAGTGGCAGGGCATACACTGAAGCTTTCTTT. Complete variable domain (other parts from reference TRBV5-4 and TRBJ1-1): ETGVTQSPTHLIKTRGQQVTLRCSSQSGHNTVSWYQQALGQGPQFIFQYYREEENGRGNFPPRFSGLQFPNYSSELNVNALELDDSALYLCASSTASGRAYTEAFFGQGTRLTVV.

The chain recombines TRBV25-1 with TRBJ2-5; D assignment may be TRBD1 or TRBD2 (5 bases each). The CDR3 contains 15 residues. CDR1 MGHDK and CDR2 SYGVNS come from the germline V gene. Trimming removed 4 bases at V and 2 bases at J, with 14 bases between. The CDR3 loop is CASSGFGTNQETQYF. DNA for the CDR3: TGTGCCAGCAGTGGATTCGGGACCAATCAAGAGACCCAGTACTTC.

V is TRBV27 and J is TRBJ1-2; 8 bases line up with TRBD1. V shed 3 bases, J shed 8 bases, and the junction held 5 bases outside the gene matches. The CDR3 is 13 residues long. From germline, CDR1 is MNHEY and CDR2 SMNVEV (reference sequence). CDR3 nucleotides: TGTGCCAGCAGTTTGCGGACAGGGTCCGGCTACACCTTC. Translated, it gives CASSLRTGSGYTF.

As to this clone: The identical CDR3 is also encoded by other nucleotide sequences in the sample. The V gene is TRBV2, the J gene TRBJ2-1; D is ambiguous. CDR3 length: 11 residues. Germline V gene data show CDR1 as SNHLY and CDR2 as FYNNEI. Trimming left V 3 bases short and J 4 bases short, with 1 base between. The CDR3: CASSDYNEQFF. The CDR3 DNA sequence: TGTGCCAGCAGTGATTACAATGAGCAGTTCTTC.

This clone was recorded a few times. DNA for the CDR3: TGTGCCAGCAGTGAAGGAAGCAGTACCCGTGAGACCCAGTACTTC. Residues: CASSEGSSTRETQYF. The V and J genes are TRBV25-1 and TRBJ2-5; D gene ambiguous. CDR3 length: 15 amino acids. Per the germline V gene, CDR1 is MGHDK and CDR2 is SYGVNS. With 2 bases removed from V and 5 bases from J, the gap between germline ends came to 15 bases.

The chain employs TRBV29-1 and TRBJ1-1, with D unresolved. The CDR3 runs to 12 residues. V was pared by 4 bases and J by 1 base, with 7 bases between. CDR1 SQVTM and CDR2 ANQGSEA come from the germline V gene. Here the CDR3 DNA reads TGCAGCGTTGTAAGTAAGAACACTGAAGCTTTCTTT. The encoded protein is CSVVSKNTEAFF. The complete variable domain, with remaining parts taken from reference TRBV29-1 and TRBJ1-1, reads SAVISQKPSRDICQRGTSLTIQCQVDSQVTMMFWYRQQPGQSLTLIATANQGSEATYESGFVIDKFPISRPNLTFSTLTVSNMSPEDSSIYLCSVVSKNTEAFFGQGTRLTVV.

The chain uses TRBV11-2 and TRBJ2-5, with 12 bases that match TRBD2. V trimming: 4 bases; J trimming: 5 bases; junction bases outside the gene matches: 8. The CDR3 extends over 16 amino acids. Germline CDR1 is SGHAT and CDR2 is FQNNGV. For the CDR3, the DNA is TGTGCCAGCAGCTCTACTAGCGGGGGGCCCGACGAGACCCAGTACTTC. Translated, it gives CASSSTSGGPDETQYF.

This chain joins TRBV30 and TRBJ2-2, with TRBD2 as a possible D gene (5 bases). Trimming removed 2 bases from V and 5 bases from J, with 12 bases in between. CDR1 and CDR2 (germline): GTSNPN, SVGIG (reference sequence). This CDR3 is built from 14 residues. The CDR3 coding sequence is TGTGCCTGGAGTTGGGTTGGCGGGACCGGGGAGCTGTTTTTT. It translates to CAWSWVGGTGELFF.

This chain uses TRBV29-1 with TRBJ2-7; no clear D. The V gene lost 4 bases and the J gene lost 3 bases, with 7 bases spanning the gap. Germline V CDR1 and CDR2: SQVTM, ANQGSEA. CDR3 length equals 11 residues. CDR3 nucleotides: TGCAGCGTTGTGACGCTCTACGAGCAGTACTTC. This codes for CSVVTLYEQYF.

The chain employs TRBV19 and TRBJ1-5; D is unresolved. Germline-derived CDR1 and CDR2 are LNHDA and SQIVND (reference sequence). The CDR3 sequence is 11 residues long. V shed 7 bases and J shed 10 bases, with 11 bases lying between them. In DNA, the CDR3 is TGTGCCAGTAACTCTCTTGGACCCCAGCATTTT. Protein: CASNSLGPQHF.

The chain recombines TRBV9 with TRBJ2-2; 10 bases match TRBD1. Germline V gene data show CDR1 as SGDLS and CDR2 as YYNGEE. V shed 5 bases and J 7 bases; nucleotides not matched to a gene: 8. The CDR3 has 15 residues. The CDR3 DNA follows: TGTGCCAGCAGTCGGAGGACAGGGGGGAACGGGGAGCTGTTTTTT. Protein sequence: CASSRRTGGNGELFF.

This chain connects TRBV30 to TRBJ2-1; D unclear. The V end was cut by 0 bases, the J end by 9 bases, with 6 bases between. Germline CDR1 GTSNPN, CDR2 SVGIG (reference sequence). This CDR3 spans 11 amino acids. DNA for the CDR3: TGTGCCTGGAGTGTGATGGGTGAGCAGTTCTTC. Translating it yields CAWSVMGEQFF.

The V and J genes are TRBV10-3 and TRBJ2-5, with 10 nucleotides matching TRBD2. The CDR3 is 13 amino acids. The germline CDR1 and CDR2 sequences are ENHRY and SYGVKD. The ends lost 5 bases at V and 4 bases at J; junction bases unmatched: 1. The chain's CDR3 is CAISPSGGETQYF. CDR3 in DNA: TGTGCCATCAGTCCTAGCGGGGGAGAGACCCAGTACTTC.

In its sample, this clone was seen a few times. This sequence joins TRBV15 and TRBJ2-2; no clear D. V dropped 4 bases and J dropped 4 bases, with 7 bases sitting between them. The CDR3 spans 13 residues. CDR1 is LNHNV, CDR2 YYDKDF, per germline (reference sequence). DNA for the CDR3: TGTGCCACCAGCACGAGCCTCACCGGGGAGCTGTTTTTT. Protein sequence: CATSTSLTGELFF.

Concerning this clone: A much larger clone is a single base away; this may be a read error. The V and J genes are TRBV7-8 and TRBJ2-2; D gene unclear. The CDR3 totals 13 residues. V was cut by 2 bases and J by 1 base, with 2 bases left in between. Germline CDR1 SGHVS, CDR2 FQNEAQ. Here the CDR3 reads CASSLLNTGELFF. In DNA form, the CDR3 reads TGTGCCAGCAGCTTACTGAACACCGGGGAGCTGTTTTTT.

This rearrangement joins TRBV4-3 to TRBJ2-7; D gene uncertain. Germline assignment: CDR1 LGHNA and CDR2 YSLEER. Trimming took 0 bases from V and 4 from J, leaving 13 bases between them. This CDR3 is built from 15 residues. CDR3 amino acids: CASSQDIKAMYEQYF. The CDR3 DNA follows: TGCGCCAGCAGCCAAGATATCAAGGCTATGTACGAGCAGTACTTC.

The chain links TRBV2 to TRBJ2-7; the D gene is possibly TRBD2 (5 bases). CDR1 and CDR2 (germline): SNHLY, FYNNEI. The V gene lost 4 bases and the J gene lost 1 base, with 11 bases spanning the gap. The CDR3 contains 14 residues. CDR3 coding DNA: TGTGCCAGCAGTGGGCCTAGCTTATCCTACGAGCAGTACTTC. Amino acids: CASSGPSLSYEQYF.

This clone was detected only a few times. J is TRBJ1-2 and V is TRBV30; D call uncertain. CDR1 is GTSNPN and CDR2 is SVGIG in the germline V gene (reference sequence). Trimming removed 5 bases from V and 6 bases from J, with 10 bases in between. CDR3 size: 11 residues. The DNA for the CDR3 is TGTGCCTGGGAGTTTGTTGATGGCTACACCTTC. It is translated as CAWEFVDGYTF.

This sequence joins TRBV6-5 and TRBJ2-5; TRBD2 matches 10 bases. The CDR3 runs to 16 residues. V lost 1 base, J lost 5 bases, and 7 bases stayed unmatched. The germline V gene has CDR1 MNHEY and CDR2 SVGAGI. The DNA of the CDR3 is TGTGCCAGCAGTTACTTAGCTAGCGGGGGCCGCGAGACCCAGTACTTC. It yields the protein CASSYLASGGRETQYF.